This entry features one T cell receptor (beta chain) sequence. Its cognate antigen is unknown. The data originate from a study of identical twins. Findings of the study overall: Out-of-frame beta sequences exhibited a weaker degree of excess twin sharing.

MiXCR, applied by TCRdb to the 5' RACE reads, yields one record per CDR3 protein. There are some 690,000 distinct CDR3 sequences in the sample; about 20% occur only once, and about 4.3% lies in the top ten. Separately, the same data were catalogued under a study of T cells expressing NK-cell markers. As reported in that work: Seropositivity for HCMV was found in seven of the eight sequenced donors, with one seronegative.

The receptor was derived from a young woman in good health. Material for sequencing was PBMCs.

The CDR3 bases are TGCGCCAGCAGTGAAGGGACAGAAGAGACCCAGTACTTC. Translated, it gives CASSEGTEETQYF. The chain links TRBV10-1 to TRBJ2-5, with 7 bases identical to TRBD1. Trimming at V came to 3 bases and at J to 3 bases, leaving 1 base not matched to a gene. Germline loops: CDR1 WNHNN, CDR2 SYGVQD (reference sequence). CDR3 length: 13 residues.